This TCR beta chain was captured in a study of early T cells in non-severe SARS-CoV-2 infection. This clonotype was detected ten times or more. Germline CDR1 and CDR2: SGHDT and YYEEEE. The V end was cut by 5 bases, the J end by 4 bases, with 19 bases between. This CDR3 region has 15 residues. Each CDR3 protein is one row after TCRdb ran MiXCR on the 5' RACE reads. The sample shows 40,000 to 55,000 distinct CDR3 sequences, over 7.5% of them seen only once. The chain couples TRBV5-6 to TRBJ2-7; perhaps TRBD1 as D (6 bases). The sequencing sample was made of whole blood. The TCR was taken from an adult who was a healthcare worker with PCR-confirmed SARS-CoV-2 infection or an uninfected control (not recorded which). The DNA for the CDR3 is TGTGCCAGCAGGCTTGGGACATCCGCTAAGTACGAGCAGTACTTC. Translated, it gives CASRLGTSAKYEQYF.